This passage covers 5 T cell receptor beta chains from one sample sequenced in a study of beta chain features in type 1 diabetes. Findings and caveats of the study: Shortening that was moderate but significant affected the TCRB CDR3s of Type 1 diabetes patients in all four CD4+ subsets.

Expressed TCRB transcripts were sequenced because the entire RNA isolate underwent reverse transcription. The table came from immunoSEQ multiplex PCR; TCRdb's copy has only in-frame clones and leaves some out. The sample has 640,000 or so clones, around an eighth seen once. These receptors' targets are unknown. The sequenced material came from naive CD4+ T cells from blood. Receptors originate from a man between 18 and 35 years old with type 1 diabetes.

V usage is TRBV7-9 and J usage is TRBJ2-2, with D perhaps TRBD1 or TRBD2 (5 bases each). The V end lost 3 bases, the J end lost 8 bases, and 10 bases lay between the germline ends. The CDR3 covers 13 residues. The germline CDR1 and CDR2 sequences are SEHNR and FQNEAQ (reference sequence). The DNA for the CDR3 is TGTGCCAGCAGCTTCGGGACCGATGGGGAGCTGTTTTTT. Translation: CASSFGTDGELFF.

The chain joins TRBV6-5 to TRBJ2-5; TRBD1 agrees at 10 bases. The CDR3 is 14 residues long. Germline V gene data show CDR1 as MNHEY and CDR2 as SVGAGI. With V trimmed by 6 bases and J by 5 bases, 6 bases remained unmatched. CDR3 sequence reads: CASRRTGGIETQYF. The CDR3, as DNA: TGTGCCAGCAGGCGGACAGGGGGAATCGAGACCCAGTACTTC.

This chain joins TRBV10-2 and TRBJ2-1; 8 bases are a match to TRBD2. The CDR3 is 15 residues long. CDR1 and CDR2 from the germline V gene are WSHSY and SAAADI. V dropped 3 bases and J dropped 4; count of bases not matched to a gene: 5. The CDR3 sequence: CASSERASGYNEQFF. The CDR3 bases are TGCGCCAGCAGTGAAAGGGCTAGCGGGTACAATGAGCAGTTCTTC.

This clone was seen a handful of times. The chain carries TRBV25-1 and TRBJ2-6; TRBD1 might be the D (6 bases). CDR1 is MGHDK, CDR2 SYGVNS, per germline. The CDR3 contains 17 residues. Trimming pared 5 bases from V and 0 bases from J, leaving 14 bases between. The CDR3 DNA follows: TGTGCCAGCAGTATCCAGGGGCTAAGCTCTGGGGCCAACGTCCTGACTTTC. Translated, it gives CASSIQGLSSGANVLTF.

The sample holds a few counts of this clone. In nucleotides, the CDR3 is TGTGCCAGCAGCGTATCAATGACAGGGGTGTACAATGAGCAGTTCTTC. Protein sequence: CASSVSMTGVYNEQFF. The chain carries TRBV9 and TRBJ2-1; 8 bases fit TRBD1. The germline CDR1 and CDR2 sequences are SGDLS and YYNGEE. Unmatched junction bases numbered 7, after V lost 1 base and J lost 4 bases. CDR3 length: 16 residues.